This T cell receptor (beta chain) was found in a study of T cells in Graves' hyperthyroidism and ophthalmopathy (dated by TCRdb to the late 2010s). Context from the whole study: Peripheral blood samples were taken at the time of initial diagnosis, prior to any treatment. To identify TCR V-J signatures that set the groups apart, the researchers used a discovery cohort of more than 95 patients, made up of roughly 40 with Graves' ophthalmopathy and 57 with stable Graves' hyperthyroidism. Prospective prediction of ophthalmopathy was tested in an independent validation cohort of approximately 19 hyperthyroidism patients and roughly 16 patients who later progressed to ophthalmopathy. For training and testing, the 80 to 100 patients in the discovery cohort were randomly divided in a 7:3 ratio. In six Graves' hyperthyroidism patients, the study also compared T-cell repertoires from thyroid tissue with T-cell repertoires from blood. After blood sampling, hyperthyroidism patients were treated with methimazole at a starting dose of 30 mg daily, and ophthalmopathy patients were treated with high-dose intravenous methylprednisolone. TCR Vbeta CDR3 sequencing of 120 to 150 peripheral blood samples (under 45 ophthalmopathy, 75 to 85 hyperthyroidism and approximately 17 progressor patients) is reported in the paper.

Results and caveats for the whole study, not just this receptor: No statistical method was used to set the sample size in advance, and investigators knew the group allocation. A model built on a 13 V-J signature distinguished ophthalmopathy from stable hyperthyroidism, reaching about 88% sensitivity and about 81% specificity in cross-validation and 80%/75% in testing. In validation, the model predicted progression to ophthalmopathy with roughly 70% sensitivity and about 73% specificity, a median of approximately 6.7 months before onset. Blood samples also contained most of the expanded thyroid clonotypes (frequency above 0.001), which suggests that blood repertoires may reflect thyroid immune responses.

Concerning this clonotype: Its antigen remains undetermined. Within one base of it there is no much larger clone, and no base qualities were kept.

The TCR beta CDR3 regions were amplified from RNA transcripts. A first-round RT-PCR of the TCR CDR3 used the HTBI primer set with the Qiagen OneStep RT-PCR kit. Libraries were constructed in a second round of multiplex PCR, after which size selection and purification were performed. Libraries were sequenced paired-end with 100 bp reads on an Illumina HiSeq2000. As for how the authors treated the data: SOAPnuke was used to process the raw data, with reads discarded if the reads contained adapters or uncalled bases, had a mean Phred below 15, or lacked an exact constant-primer or identifier match. COPE v1.2.5 was used to merge high-quality paired reads, and clonotypes were defined as unique nucleotide sequences. MiTCR v1.1 was used to align clonotypes to the IMGT TRBV, TRBD and TRBJ reference segments. The analysis was restricted to V-J combinations with a frequency above 0.0001, which together covered about 99% of the repertoires. A TCS score was defined as the ratio between F50 (clonal expansion) and ExV (chaos), using BLOSUM62-based TCRdist between CDR3 peptides within each V-J. Welch's t-statistics and random forest reduced around 520 V-J features to some 14, which were used in a naive Bayes classifier (R e1071). TCRdb reprocessing: public reads trimmed at Q25 with fastp, clones called with MiXCR, in-frame beta chains kept. When rows share a CDR3 protein, they turn into one entry using the most common DNA and genes. TCRdb, not the original authors, processed these V and J calls. The sample contains under 350,000 distinct CDR3 sequences, around 20% of them found a single time. The top ten clonotypes cover around 45% of the sample.

Stable Graves' hyperthyroidism was defined as no progression to ophthalmopathy during 18 months of follow-up. Hyperthyroidism patients were aged 18 to 65 years and newly diagnosed, with disease duration of less than 2 months. Patients with uncontrolled infections, other autoimmune diseases, pregnancy or lactation were excluded. Diagnoses were based on clinical symptoms, serum thyroxine and TRAb, thyroid ultrasound and orbital computed tomography. PBMCs were separated from 8 to 10 ml of fresh peripheral blood using Ficoll-Paque density gradient centrifugation. Trizol reagent was used to extract total RNA, and RNA quality was then checked on an Agilent 2100 Bioanalyzer. Trimming at the junction amounts to 5 bases on V and 3 bases on J, and the germline ends lie 7 bases apart. There are 12 amino acids in the CDR3, from cysteine to phenylalanine inclusive. This entry keeps only the CDR3 DNA: 36 bases, framed from base 1. From the germline V gene, CDR1 is KGHDR and CDR2 is SFDVKD.

The chain employs TRBV24-1 and TRBJ2-7, with no reliable assignment of the D segment. The origin of this receptor is a woman aged 45-65 years with Graves' hyperthyroidism. Sequencing was performed on blood. The CDR3 protein sequence reads: CATSGASYEQYF. The DNA reads as follows: TGTGCCACCAGTGGGGCTAGCTACGAGCAGTACTTC.